This TCR beta chain was sequenced for a study of T cell responses to AZD1222 COVID-19 vaccine. In the study overall: Pooled together were second doses at about 4 or about 12 weeks. Study observations and caveats: White British ancestry dominated among donors, who included more females, and clonal diversity was possibly underestimated.

In regard to this clone: Its specificity is unknown.

Sequenced by immunoSEQ multiplex PCR; TCRdb stores in-frame clones only, minus some. The data hold roughly 150,000 clones, with 85% to 95% observed a single time. The CDR3 contains 16 residues. V was clipped by 3 bases and J by 9 bases, with 21 bases between them. CDR1 and CDR2 from the germline V gene are SEHNR and FQNEAQ (reference sequence). The sequence came from an adult in good health. This chain joins TRBV7-9 and TRBJ2-1, with a possible D match to TRBD1 (6 bases). The sample here was peripheral blood, taken on day 0 of AZD1222 vaccination. CDR3 sequence (DNA): TGTGCCAGCAGCTTGGGTGCAGGGGTTGAACTAATTGAGCAGTTCTTC. The encoded protein is CASSLGAGVELIEQFF.